The 29 T cell receptor beta chains below were found in one sample sequenced in a study of T cells in Graves' hyperthyroidism and ophthalmopathy. The TCR beta CDR3 regions underwent amplification using RNA transcripts as the source. The study used the HTBI primer set for a first-round RT-PCR of the TCR CDR3. MiXCR, applied by TCRdb to the multiplex PCR reads, yields one record per CDR3 protein. The sample contains roughly 280,000 distinct CDR3 sequences, around 22% of which appear only once. Sequencing was performed on blood. The receptors come from a man in his thirties or forties with Graves' ophthalmopathy.

This clonotype was seen a few times. V is TRBV5-1 and J is TRBJ2-3, with 8 nucleotides matching TRBD2. CDR1 SGHRS and CDR2 YFSETQ come from the germline V gene. The CDR3 is made up of 15 amino acids. V gave up 2 bases and J gave up 3 bases; unmatched junction bases: 5. The CDR3 DNA sequence: TGCGCCAGCAGCTTCCCAGCGGGAGTGACAGATACGCAGTATTTT. Protein sequence: CASSFPAGVTDTQYF.

The table lists this clonotype with a few counts. The gene calls are TRBV5-1 and TRBJ2-1; maybe TRBD2 (6 bases). Trimming shortened V by 5 bases and J by 1 base, and 13 bases separated the two germline ends. Germline V CDR1 and CDR2: SGHRS, YFSETQ. CDR3 size: 15 residues. The CDR3 DNA reads as TGCGCCAGCAGATTTAGCGGTCAGTCCTACAATGAGCAGTTCTTC. Translation gives CASRFSGQSYNEQFF.

This clonotype was detected a few times. This chain joins TRBV11-1 and TRBJ1-1; tentative D call: TRBD1 (5 bases). CDR3 length: 18 residues. Per the germline V gene, CDR1 is SGHAT and CDR2 is FQDESV (reference sequence). V lost 3 bases and J lost 1, with 21 bases in between. The CDR3 protein is CASSLTSGTMGPNTEAFF. CDR3 bases: TGTGCCAGCAGCTTGACAAGCGGGACCATGGGGCCGAACACTGAAGCTTTCTTT.

This clonotype was observed a handful of times. This chain joins TRBV27 and TRBJ2-2; 8 positions agree with TRBD2. This CDR3 has 17 residues. Trimming took 6 bases from V and 3 from J; bases not matched to a gene: 12. The germline CDR1 and CDR2 sequences are MNHEY and SMNVEV (reference sequence). CDR3 loop: CASRTRTGGADTGELFF. CDR3 bases: TGTGCCAGCAGAACCCGCACGGGGGGGGCAGACACCGGGGAGCTGTTTTTT.

The chain has TRBV19 and TRBJ1-5; 7 bases match TRBD1. Germline V gene data show CDR1 as LNHDA and CDR2 as SQIVND (reference sequence). V gave up 5 bases and J gave up 3 bases; unmatched junction bases: 7. CDR3 length: 15 residues. Here the CDR3 DNA reads TGTGCCAGTAGTTACAGGGGCAGTATCAATCAGCCCCAGCATTTT. Protein sequence: CASSYRGSINQPQHF.

V and J are TRBV2 and TRBJ2-2, with D perhaps matching TRBD1 (5 bases). Trimming removed 0 bases from V and 2 bases from J, with 13 bases in between. The germline V gene encodes CDR1 SNHLY and CDR2 FYNNEI. The CDR3 extends over 17 amino acids. Here the CDR3 reads CASSEAQGHLNTGELFF. DNA for the CDR3: TGTGCCAGCAGTGAAGCGCAGGGCCACCTAAACACCGGGGAGCTGTTTTTT.

This chain joins TRBV24-1 and TRBJ2-5, with 9 nucleotides matching TRBD2. Trimming cost V 10 bases and J 1 base; bases outside gene matches: 21. The germline CDR1 and CDR2 sequences are KGHDR and SFDVKD. The CDR3 is 19 residues long. CDR3 sequence: CATGARSGTSQPFQETQYF. The CDR3 DNA reads as TGTGCCACGGGCGCACGGTCCGGGACTAGCCAACCCTTCCAAGAGACCCAGTACTTC.

The CDR3 coding sequence is TGTGCCAGCAGGACCCAACAGGATCAAGAGACCCAGTACTTC. Protein: CASRTQQDQETQYF. The genes are TRBV27 and TRBJ2-5; maybe TRBD1 (5 bases). V lost 6 bases, J lost 2 bases, and 13 bases lay in between. CDR3 size: 14 residues. Germline loops: CDR1 MNHEY, CDR2 SMNVEV (reference sequence).

This sequence joins TRBV10-3 and TRBJ2-3, with D perhaps matching TRBD1 or TRBD2 (5 bases each). Germline V gene sequence: CDR1 ENHRY, CDR2 SYGVKD. The CDR3 consists of 14 residues. The V end was cut by 8 bases, the J end by 5 bases, with 17 bases between. The CDR3 sequence is CAIAPGPGQDTQYF. As DNA, the CDR3 is TGTGCCATCGCCCCGGGACCAGGGCAAGATACGCAGTATTTT.

This clonotype occurred a few times. The chain couples TRBV11-1 to TRBJ2-2; possibly TRBD2 for D (6 bases). The CDR3 has 16 residues. Germline V gene lookup returns CDR1 SGHAT and CDR2 FQDESV (reference sequence). The germline V and J ends were trimmed by 8 bases and 4 bases, with 20 bases remaining between them. CDR3 in DNA: TGTGCCAGCCCCACCGCCGGAGGGCCGGTCACCGGGGAGCTGTTTTTT. Translating it yields CASPTAGGPVTGELFF.

V and J are TRBV2 and TRBJ2-3, with D perhaps TRBD1 (5 bases). Between the trimmed V and J ends, which lost 3 bases and 2 bases, there was a span of 9 bases. The CDR3 covers 14 residues. The germline V gene has CDR1 SNHLY and CDR2 FYNNEI. Here the CDR3 reads CASSEGRATDTQYF. The CDR3 region has the DNA TGTGCCAGCAGTGAGGGCAGGGCCACAGATACGCAGTATTTT.

This clonotype was seen a few times. The chain joins TRBV18 to TRBJ2-7; D might be TRBD1 (6 bases). The germline V gene encodes CDR1 KGHSH and CDR2 LQKENI. The length of the CDR3 is 14 residues. Trimming pared 3 bases from V and 3 bases from J, leaving 12 bases between. The CDR3 loop is CASSPETGNYEQYF. CDR3 in DNA: TGTGCCAGCTCACCTGAAACAGGGAACTACGAGCAGTACTTC.

This clonotype was counted once. The J gene is TRBJ2-1, the V gene TRBV7-6; unclear D gene. V lost 5 bases to trimming and J lost 0 bases, with 11 bases between them. The CDR3 runs 15 residues. Germline loops: CDR1 SGHVS, CDR2 FNYEAQ. CDR3 amino acids: CASSHPSISYNEQFF. The CDR3, as DNA: TGTGCCAGCAGCCATCCATCTATCTCCTACAATGAGCAGTTCTTC.

The chain links TRBV27 to TRBJ2-1, with D possibly matching TRBD2 (5 bases). V shed 8 bases and J shed 5 bases, with 22 bases lying between them. Germline V gene sequence: CDR1 MNHEY, CDR2 SMNVEV (reference sequence). The CDR3 totals 16 residues. CDR3 nucleotides: TGTGCCAGCCGCACCGGCATGGGAGCGGTGAACAATGAGCAGTTCTTC. Amino acids: CASRTGMGAVNNEQFF.

A note on this clonotype: One base away lies a much larger clone, so this may be a sequencing read error. This chain uses TRBV7-3 with TRBJ2-2, with 7 bases lining up with TRBD2. Germline CDR1 reads SGHTA; CDR2 reads FQGTGA. This CDR3 is 14 amino acids long. CDR3 DNA sequence: TGTGCCAGCAGCCCTAGCGGAAACACCGGGGGGCTGTTTTTT. Its protein product is CASSPSGNTGGLFF.

In this sample, this clonotype turned up many times. The V and J genes are TRBV20-1 and TRBJ2-1, with 8 bases lining up with TRBD1. The ends lost 5 bases at V and 2 bases at J; junction bases unmatched: 5. The CDR3 is 14 residues long. The germline gives CDR1 DFQATT, CDR2 SNEGSKA (reference sequence). CDR3 in DNA: TGCAGTGCTCCGGGACAGGCCGCCTACAATGAGCAGTTCTTC. Translated, it gives CSAPGQAAYNEQFF.

The J gene is TRBJ2-7, the V gene TRBV6-1; D is possibly TRBD1 (6 bases). This CDR3 is 16 amino acids long. V lost 5 bases and J lost 5, with 22 bases in between. Germline CDR1 and CDR2: MNHNS and SASEGT. CDR3 loop: CASSSSLLDRRHEQYF. The CDR3 DNA follows: TGTGCCAGCAGTTCATCTTTACTCGACAGGCGCCACGAGCAGTACTTC.

In this sample, this clonotype turned up a few times. J is TRBJ1-2 and V is TRBV10-3; D remains ambiguous. Between the trimmed V and J ends, which lost 4 bases and 5 bases, there was a span of 14 bases. Germline CDR1 ENHRY, CDR2 SYGVKD. The CDR3 extends over 14 amino acids. The DNA for the CDR3 is TGTGCCATCAGTGCCAAGGACGGCCCTTATGGCTACACCTTC. The encoded protein is CAISAKDGPYGYTF.

The chain carries TRBV3-1 and TRBJ2-1, with D unclear. Trimming cost V 5 bases and J 2 bases, with 19 bases left between them. CDR1 and CDR2 from the germline V gene are LGHDT and YNNKEL (reference sequence). The CDR3 is 17 amino acids. CDR3 residues: CASSSIGAGVAYNEQFF. CDR3 sequence (DNA): TGTGCCAGCAGCTCCATCGGAGCAGGCGTGGCCTACAATGAGCAGTTCTTC.

On this clonotype itself: A much bigger clone sits one base away, suggesting this may be a read error. The rearrangement links TRBV19 to TRBJ2-1; D is ambiguous. The J call may be mistaken, given a closer DNA end match to TRBJ2-7. This CDR3 comprises 11 residues. Germline CDR1 is LNHDA and CDR2 is SQIVND (reference sequence). The CDR3 nucleotides are TGTGCCAGTATCTGGAACAATGAGCAGTACTTC. It encodes CASIWNNEQYF.

This clonotype was detected a few times. This chain links TRBV7-2 with TRBJ1-5; perhaps TRBD1 as D (5 bases). Trimming left V 8 bases short and J 6 bases short, with 14 bases between. The CDR3 is made up of 13 amino acids. Germline CDR1 SGHTA, CDR2 FQGNSA. The CDR3 here is CASGDRGIQPQHF. In nucleotides, the CDR3 is TGTGCCAGCGGCGACCGGGGGATTCAGCCCCAGCATTTT.

This clonotype was observed a handful of times. V is TRBV4-1 and J is TRBJ2-7; 7 nucleotides match TRBD2. With 1 base clipped from V and 3 bases from J, the junction kept 6 bases outside the gene matches. The CDR3 totals 15 residues. In germline, CDR1 is MGHRA, CDR2 YSYEKL. In nucleotides, the CDR3 is TGCGCCAGCAGCCAAGGGGGGGGGACCCTCTACGAGCAGTACTTC. Protein product: CASSQGGGTLYEQYF.

The gene calls are TRBV4-1 and TRBJ2-5, with 10 positions matching TRBD2. Germline lookup yields CDR1 MGHRA and CDR2 YSYEKL. Trimming at V came to 1 base and at J to 2 bases, leaving 7 bases not matched to a gene. The CDR3 totals 17 residues. DNA for the CDR3: TGCGCCAGCAGCCAAGGGCTAGCGGGAGTTTCTCAAGAGACCCAGTACTTC. This codes for CASSQGLAGVSQETQYF.

The J gene is TRBJ2-7, the V gene TRBV11-1; 8 bases fit TRBD2. The J call may be in error: the DNA end matches TRBJ2-1 better. This CDR3 contains 14 residues. CDR1 and CDR2 from the germline V gene are SGHAT and FQDESV (reference sequence). CDR3: CASTGTRSFNEQFF. The DNA of the CDR3 is TGTGCCAGCACCGGGACTAGGAGTTTCAATGAGCAGTTCTTC.

A few counts support this clonotype. The gene calls are TRBV27 and TRBJ2-7; 7 bases line up with TRBD2. Germline V gives CDR1 MNHEY, CDR2 SMNVEV (reference sequence). This CDR3 is built from 14 residues. The J segment lost 1 base and the V segment lost 2 bases, leaving 2 bases of the junction unmatched. CDR3 amino acids: CASSLREGSYEQYF. Written as DNA, the CDR3 is TGTGCCAGCAGTTTAAGGGAGGGTTCCTACGAGCAGTACTTC.

The sample holds many counts of this clonotype. The chain has TRBV6-1 and TRBJ2-1, with D tentatively TRBD2 (5 bases). This CDR3 comprises 15 residues. CDR1 and CDR2 from the germline V gene are MNHNS and SASEGT. V gave up 5 bases and J gave up 4 bases, with 15 bases separating them. The CDR3 sequence: CASSYDLATYNEQFF. In DNA, the CDR3 is TGTGCCAGCAGTTACGACCTAGCAACATACAATGAGCAGTTCTTC.

The genes are TRBV11-2 and TRBJ2-3; D gene unclear. Trimming cost V 2 bases and J 6 bases, with 9 bases left between them. This CDR3 has 13 residues. Germline lookup yields CDR1 SGHAT and CDR2 FQNNGV. CDR3 residues: CASSLLVRDTQYF. CDR3 coding DNA: TGTGCCAGCAGCTTATTGGTTAGGGATACGCAGTATTTT. The variable domain in full, completed from reference TRBV11-2 and TRBJ2-3, reads EAGVAQSPRYKIIEKRQSVAFWCNPISGHATLYWYQQILGQGPKLLIQFQNNGVVDDSQLPKDRFSAERLKGVDSTLKIQPAKLEDSAVYLCASSLLVRDTQYFGPGTRLTVL.

This clonotype has just a few counts. The rearrangement uses TRBV3-1 and TRBJ2-1; weak D call: TRBD1 (6 bases). Germline loops: CDR1 LGHDT, CDR2 YNNKEL (reference sequence). This CDR3 comprises 16 residues. The V end lost 4 bases, the J end lost 0 bases, and 13 bases lay between the germline ends. The CDR3 DNA reads TGTGCCAGCAGCCGACTGAGGGGGAGCTCCTACAATGAGCAGTTCTTC. Its protein is CASSRLRGSSYNEQFF.

This clonotype was observed many times. Here the CDR3 DNA reads TGCAGTGCTAATTCAGGGGGTGCTAATGAAAAACTGTTTTTT. This codes for CSANSGGANEKLFF. The rearrangement joins TRBV20-1 to TRBJ1-4; 7 nucleotides align to TRBD1. V shed 4 bases, J shed 3 bases, and the junction held 5 bases outside the gene matches. This CDR3 is 14 amino acids long. CDR1 DFQATT and CDR2 SNEGSKA come from the germline V gene (reference sequence).